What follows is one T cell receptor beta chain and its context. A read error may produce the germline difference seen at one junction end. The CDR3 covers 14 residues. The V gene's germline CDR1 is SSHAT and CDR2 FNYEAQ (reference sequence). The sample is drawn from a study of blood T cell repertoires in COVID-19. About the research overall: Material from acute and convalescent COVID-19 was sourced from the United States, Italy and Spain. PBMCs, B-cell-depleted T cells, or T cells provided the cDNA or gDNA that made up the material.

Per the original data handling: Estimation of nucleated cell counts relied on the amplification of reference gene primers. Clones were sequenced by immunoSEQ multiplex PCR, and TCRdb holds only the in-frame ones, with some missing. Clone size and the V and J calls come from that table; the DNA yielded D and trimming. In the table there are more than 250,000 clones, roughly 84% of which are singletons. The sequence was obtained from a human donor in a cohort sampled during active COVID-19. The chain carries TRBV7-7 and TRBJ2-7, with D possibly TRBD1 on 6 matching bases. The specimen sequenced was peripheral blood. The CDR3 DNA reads TGTGCTAGCAGCTTGTTGCCAGGGGTACGCGAGCAGTACTTC. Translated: CASSLLPGVREQYF.